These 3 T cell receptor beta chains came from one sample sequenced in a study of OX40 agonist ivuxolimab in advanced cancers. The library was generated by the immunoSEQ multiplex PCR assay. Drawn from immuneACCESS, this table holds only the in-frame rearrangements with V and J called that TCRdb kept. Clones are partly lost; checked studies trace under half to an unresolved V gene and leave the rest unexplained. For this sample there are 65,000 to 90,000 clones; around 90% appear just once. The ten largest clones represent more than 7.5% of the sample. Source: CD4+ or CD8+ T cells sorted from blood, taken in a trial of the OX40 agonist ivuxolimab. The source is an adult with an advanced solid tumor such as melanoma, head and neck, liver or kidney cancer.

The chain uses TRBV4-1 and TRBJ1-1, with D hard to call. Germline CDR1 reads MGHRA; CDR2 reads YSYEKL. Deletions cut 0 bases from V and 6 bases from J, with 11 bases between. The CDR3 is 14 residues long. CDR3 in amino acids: CASSQDLGRSEAFF. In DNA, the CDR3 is TGCGCCAGCAGCCAAGACCTTGGTAGGTCTGAAGCTTTCTTT.

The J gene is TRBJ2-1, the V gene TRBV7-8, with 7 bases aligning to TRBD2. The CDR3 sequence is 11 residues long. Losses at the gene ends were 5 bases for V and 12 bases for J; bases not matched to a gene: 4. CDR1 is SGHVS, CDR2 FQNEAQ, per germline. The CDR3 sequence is CASSPWEGQFF. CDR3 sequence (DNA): TGTGCCAGCAGCCCGTGGGAGGGGCAGTTCTTC. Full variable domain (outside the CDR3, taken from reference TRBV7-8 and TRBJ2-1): GAGVSQSPRYKVAKRGQDVALRCDPISGHVSLFWYQQALGQGPEFLTYFQNEAQLDKSGLPSDRFFAERPEGSVSTLKIQRTQQEDSAVYLCASSPWEGQFFGPGTRLTVL.

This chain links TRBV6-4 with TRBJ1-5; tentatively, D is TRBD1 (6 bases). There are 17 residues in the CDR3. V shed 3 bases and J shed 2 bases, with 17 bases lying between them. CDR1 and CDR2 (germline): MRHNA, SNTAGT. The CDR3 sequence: CASSDRDRDKGNQPQHF. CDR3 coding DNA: TGTGCCAGCAGTGATCGGGACCGGGACAAGGGCAATCAGCCCCAGCATTTT.